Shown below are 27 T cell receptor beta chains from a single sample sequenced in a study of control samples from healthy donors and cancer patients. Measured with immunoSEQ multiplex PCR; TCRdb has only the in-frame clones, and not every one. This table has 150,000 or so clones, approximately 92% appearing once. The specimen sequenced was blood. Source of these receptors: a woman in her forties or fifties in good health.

The DNA of the CDR3 is TGTGCCAGCAGGGGGGGCGGGAATTCACCCCTCCACTTT. It yields the protein CASRGGGNSPLHF. The chain combines TRBV6-5 with TRBJ1-6; maybe TRBD1 (6 bases). With 6 bases removed from V and 7 bases from J, the gap between germline ends came to 10 bases. The CDR3 contains 13 residues. Looked up from germline, CDR1 is MNHEY and CDR2 is SVGAGI.

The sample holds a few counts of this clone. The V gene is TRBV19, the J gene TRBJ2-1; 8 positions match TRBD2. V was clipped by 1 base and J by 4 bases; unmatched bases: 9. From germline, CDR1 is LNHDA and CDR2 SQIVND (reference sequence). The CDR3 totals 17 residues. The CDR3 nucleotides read TGTGCCAGTAGTATAGGTTTTTCCGGGGGGGTATACAATGAGCAGTTCTTC. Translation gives CASSIGFSGGVYNEQFF.

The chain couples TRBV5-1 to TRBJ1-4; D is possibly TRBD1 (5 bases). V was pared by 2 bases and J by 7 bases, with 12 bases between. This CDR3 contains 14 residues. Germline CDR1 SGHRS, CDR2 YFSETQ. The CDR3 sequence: CASSLIGGGEKLFF. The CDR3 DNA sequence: TGCGCCAGCAGCTTAATCGGGGGTGGTGAAAAACTGTTTTTT.

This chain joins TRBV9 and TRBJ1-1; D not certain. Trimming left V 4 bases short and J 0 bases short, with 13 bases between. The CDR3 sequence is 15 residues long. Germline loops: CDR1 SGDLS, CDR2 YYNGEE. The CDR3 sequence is CASSLGLLMNTEAFF. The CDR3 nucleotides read TGTGCCAGCAGCCTAGGGCTTCTCATGAACACTGAAGCTTTCTTT.

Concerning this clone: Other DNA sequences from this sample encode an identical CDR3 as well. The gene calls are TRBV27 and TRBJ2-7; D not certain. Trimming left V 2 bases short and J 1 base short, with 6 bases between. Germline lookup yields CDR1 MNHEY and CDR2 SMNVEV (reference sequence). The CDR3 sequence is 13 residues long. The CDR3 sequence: CASSLGRSYEQYF. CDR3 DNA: TGTGCCAGCAGTTTAGGGCGGTCCTACGAGCAGTACTTC.

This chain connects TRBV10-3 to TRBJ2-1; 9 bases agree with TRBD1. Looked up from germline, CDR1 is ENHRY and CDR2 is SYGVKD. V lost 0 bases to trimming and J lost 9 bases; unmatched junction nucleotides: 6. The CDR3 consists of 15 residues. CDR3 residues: CAISESGTGRSEQFF. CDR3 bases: TGTGCCATCAGTGAGTCGGGGACAGGGCGCAGTGAGCAGTTCTTC.

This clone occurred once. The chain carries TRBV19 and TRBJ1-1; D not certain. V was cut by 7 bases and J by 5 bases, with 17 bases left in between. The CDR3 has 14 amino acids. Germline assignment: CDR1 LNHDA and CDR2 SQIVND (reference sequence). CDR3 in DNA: TGTGCCAGTACCATGGTTATCCCAAGAACTGAAGCTTTCTTT. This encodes CASTMVIPRTEAFF.

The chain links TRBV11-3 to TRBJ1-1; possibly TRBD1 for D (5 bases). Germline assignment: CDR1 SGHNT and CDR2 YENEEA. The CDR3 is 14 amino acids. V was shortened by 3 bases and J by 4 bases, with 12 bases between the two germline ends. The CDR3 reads CASSLGPRGTEAFF. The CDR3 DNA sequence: TGTGCCAGCAGCTTGGGACCACGCGGCACTGAAGCTTTCTTT.

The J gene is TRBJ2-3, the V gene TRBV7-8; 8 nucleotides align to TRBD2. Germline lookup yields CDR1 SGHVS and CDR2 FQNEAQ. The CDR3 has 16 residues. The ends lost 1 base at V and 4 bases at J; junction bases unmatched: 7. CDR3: CASSLDNGGAADTQYF. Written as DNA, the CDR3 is TGTGCCAGCAGCTTAGACAACGGGGGGGCCGCAGATACGCAGTATTTT.

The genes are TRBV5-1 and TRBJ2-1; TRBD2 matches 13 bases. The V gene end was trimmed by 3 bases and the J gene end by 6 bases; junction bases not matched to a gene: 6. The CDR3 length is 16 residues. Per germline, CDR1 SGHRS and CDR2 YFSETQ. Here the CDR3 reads CASSWGGLAGSNEQFF. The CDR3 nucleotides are TGCGCCAGCAGCTGGGGGGGACTAGCGGGGTCCAATGAGCAGTTCTTC. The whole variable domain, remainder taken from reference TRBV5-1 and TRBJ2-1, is KAGVTQTPRYLIKTRGQQVTLSCSPISGHRSVSWYQQTPGQGLQFLFEYFSETQRNKGNFPGRFSGRQFSNSRSEMNVSTLELGDSALYLCASSWGGLAGSNEQFFGPGTRLTVL.

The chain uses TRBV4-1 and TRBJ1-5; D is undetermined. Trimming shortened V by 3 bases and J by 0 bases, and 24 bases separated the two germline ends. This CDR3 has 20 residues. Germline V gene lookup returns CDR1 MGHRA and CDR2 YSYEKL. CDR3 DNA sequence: TGCGCCAGCAGCCATGCGGATCCCGGGAGAGAGCTCTATAGCAATCAGCCCCAGCATTTT. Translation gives CASSHADPGRELYSNQPQHF.

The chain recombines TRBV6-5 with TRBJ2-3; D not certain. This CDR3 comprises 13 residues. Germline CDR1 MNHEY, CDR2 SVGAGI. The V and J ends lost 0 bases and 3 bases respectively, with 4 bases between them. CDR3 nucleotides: TGTGCCAGCAGTTACTCGTTTACAGATACGCAGTATTTT. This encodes CASSYSFTDTQYF.

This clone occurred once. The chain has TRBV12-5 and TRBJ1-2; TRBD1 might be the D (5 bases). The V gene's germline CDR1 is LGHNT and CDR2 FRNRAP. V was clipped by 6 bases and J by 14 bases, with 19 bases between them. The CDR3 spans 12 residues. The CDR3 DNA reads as TGTGCTAGTGGAGTCCTAATAAAGGACAAAACCTTC. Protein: CASGVLIKDKTF.

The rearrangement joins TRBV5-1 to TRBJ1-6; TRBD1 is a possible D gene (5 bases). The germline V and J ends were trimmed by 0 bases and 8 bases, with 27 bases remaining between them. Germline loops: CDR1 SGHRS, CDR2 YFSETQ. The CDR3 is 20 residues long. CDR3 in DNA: TGCGCCAGCAGCTTGGCATCGGTTGGCAGCCTCGTCGGGGGTGATTCACCCCTCCACTTT. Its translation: CASSLASVGSLVGGDSPLHF.

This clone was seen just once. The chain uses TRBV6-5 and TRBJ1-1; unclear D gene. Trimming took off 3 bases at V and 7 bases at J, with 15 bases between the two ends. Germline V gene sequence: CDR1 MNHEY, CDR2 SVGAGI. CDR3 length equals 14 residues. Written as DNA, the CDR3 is TGTGCCAGCAGTTATGCACATCCTGACCGTGAAGCTTTCTTT. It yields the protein CASSYAHPDREAFF.

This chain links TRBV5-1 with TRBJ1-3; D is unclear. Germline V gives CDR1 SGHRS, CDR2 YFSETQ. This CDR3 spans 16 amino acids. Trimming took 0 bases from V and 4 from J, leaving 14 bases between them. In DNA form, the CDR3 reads TGCGCCAGCAGCTTGGCCGGTCCAGATTACGGAAACACCATATATTTT. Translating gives CASSLAGPDYGNTIYF.

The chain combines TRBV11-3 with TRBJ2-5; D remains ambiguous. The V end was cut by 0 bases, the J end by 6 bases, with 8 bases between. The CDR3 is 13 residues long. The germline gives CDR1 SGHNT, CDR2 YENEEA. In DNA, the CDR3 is TGTGCCAGCAGCTTAGATAGTTCAAAGACCCAGTACTTC. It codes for CASSLDSSKTQYF.

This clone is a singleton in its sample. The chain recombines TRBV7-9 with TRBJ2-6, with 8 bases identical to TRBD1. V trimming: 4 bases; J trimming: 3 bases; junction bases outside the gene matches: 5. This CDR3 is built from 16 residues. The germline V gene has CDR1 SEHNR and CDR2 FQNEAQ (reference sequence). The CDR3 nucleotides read TGTGCCAGCAGCTCACCCAGGGGGCTTGGGGCCAACGTCCTGACTTTC. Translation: CASSSPRGLGANVLTF.

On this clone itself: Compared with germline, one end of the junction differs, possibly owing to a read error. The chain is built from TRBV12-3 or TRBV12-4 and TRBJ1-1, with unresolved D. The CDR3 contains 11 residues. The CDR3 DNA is TGTGCCAGCAGTTTAGAAGCAAGGCTCTTTTTT. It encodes CASSLEARLFF.

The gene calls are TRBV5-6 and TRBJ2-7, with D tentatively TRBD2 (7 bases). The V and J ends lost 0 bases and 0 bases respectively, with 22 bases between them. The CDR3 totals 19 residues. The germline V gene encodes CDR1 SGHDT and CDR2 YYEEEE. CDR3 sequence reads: CASSLGNGGPKSSSYEQYF. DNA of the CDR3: TGTGCCAGCAGCTTGGGAAACGGGGGGCCAAAATCGAGCTCCTACGAGCAGTACTTC.

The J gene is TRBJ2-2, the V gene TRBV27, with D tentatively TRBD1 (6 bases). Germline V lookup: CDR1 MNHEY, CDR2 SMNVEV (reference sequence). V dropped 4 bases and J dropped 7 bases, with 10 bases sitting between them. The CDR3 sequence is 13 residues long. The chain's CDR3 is CASSSRGGGELFF. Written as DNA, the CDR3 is TGTGCCAGCAGTTCTCGAGGGGGCGGGGAGCTGTTTTTT.

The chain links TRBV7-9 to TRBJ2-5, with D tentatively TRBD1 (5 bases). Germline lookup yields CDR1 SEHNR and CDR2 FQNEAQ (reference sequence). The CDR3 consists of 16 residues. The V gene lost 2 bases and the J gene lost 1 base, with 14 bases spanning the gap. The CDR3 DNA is TGTGCCAGCAGCTTAAGGCAGGGCAAGGCCCAAGAGACCCAGTACTTC. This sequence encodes CASSLRQGKAQETQYF.

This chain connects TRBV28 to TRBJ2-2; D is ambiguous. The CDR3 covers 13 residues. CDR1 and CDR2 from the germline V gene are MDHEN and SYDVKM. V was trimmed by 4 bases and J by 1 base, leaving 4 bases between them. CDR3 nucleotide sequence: TGTGCCAGCAGTTACATGAACACCGGGGAGCTGTTTTTT. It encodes CASSYMNTGELFF.

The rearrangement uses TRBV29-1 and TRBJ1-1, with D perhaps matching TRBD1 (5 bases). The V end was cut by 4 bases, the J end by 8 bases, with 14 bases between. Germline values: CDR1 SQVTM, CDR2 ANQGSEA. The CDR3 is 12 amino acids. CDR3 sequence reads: CSVAPEGPEAFF. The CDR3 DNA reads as TGCAGCGTTGCACCAGAGGGACCGGAAGCTTTCTTT.

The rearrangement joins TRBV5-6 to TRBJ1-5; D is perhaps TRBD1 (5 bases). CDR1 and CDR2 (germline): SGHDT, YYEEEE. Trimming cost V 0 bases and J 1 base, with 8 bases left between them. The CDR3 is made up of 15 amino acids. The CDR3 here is CASSLARQSNQPQHF. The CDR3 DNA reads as TGTGCCAGCAGCTTGGCCCGACAGAGCAATCAGCCCCAGCATTTT.

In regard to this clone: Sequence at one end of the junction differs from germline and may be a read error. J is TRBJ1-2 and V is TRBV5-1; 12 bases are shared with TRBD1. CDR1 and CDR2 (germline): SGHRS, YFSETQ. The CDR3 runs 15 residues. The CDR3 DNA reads TGCGCCCGCAGCTTGGAGGGACAGGGGGCAGGGAGCTACACCTTC. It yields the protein CARSLEGQGAGSYTF. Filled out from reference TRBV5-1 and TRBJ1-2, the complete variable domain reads KAGVTQTPRYLIKTRGQQVTLSCSPISGHRSVSWYQQTPGQGLQFLFEYFSETQRNKGNFPGRFSGRQFSNSRSEMNVSTLELGDSALYLCARSLEGQGAGSYTFGSGTRLTVV.

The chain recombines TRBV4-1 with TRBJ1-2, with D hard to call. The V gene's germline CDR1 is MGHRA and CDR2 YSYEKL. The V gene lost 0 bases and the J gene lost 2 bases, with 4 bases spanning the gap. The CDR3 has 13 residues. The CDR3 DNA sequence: TGCGCCAGCAGCCAAGACGGCAACTATGGCTACACCTTC. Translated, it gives CASSQDGNYGYTF.